Following are 23 T cell receptor beta chains from one sample sequenced in a study of OX40 agonist ivuxolimab in advanced cancers. Sequencing was performed with immunoSEQ multiplex PCR; in TCRdb, only in-frame clones are kept and a portion is missing. The sample has 49,000 or so clones, approximately 90% seen once; the top ten hold roughly 13%. The sequenced sample was CD4+ or CD8+ T cells sorted from blood, obtained in a trial of the OX40 agonist ivuxolimab. These receptors all come from an adult with an advanced solid tumor such as melanoma, head and neck, liver or kidney cancer.

The rearrangement joins TRBV5-1 to TRBJ2-1, with a tentative D call TRBD2 (5 bases). Germline V gene lookup returns CDR1 SGHRS and CDR2 YFSETQ. This CDR3 is 15 amino acids long. Trimming left V 0 bases short and J 0 bases short, with 7 bases between. This CDR3 reads CASSLAGDSYNEQFF. DNA for the CDR3: TGCGCCAGCAGCTTGGCCGGGGACTCCTACAATGAGCAGTTCTTC.

The rearrangement links TRBV5-1 to TRBJ2-3; 8 bases agree with TRBD2. J lost 1 base, V lost 8 bases, and 12 bases had no gene match. CDR3 length equals 16 residues. CDR1 and CDR2 (germline): SGHRS, YFSETQ. The CDR3 DNA follows: TGCGCCAGACGGACTAGCCTACCAGGAGGCACAGATACGCAGTATTTT. It translates to CARRTSLPGGTDTQYF.

This rearrangement joins TRBV4-1 to TRBJ2-6; the D gene is possibly TRBD1 (5 bases). Trimming took off 1 base at V and 2 bases at J, with 12 bases between the two ends. The CDR3 spans 17 residues. The germline gives CDR1 MGHRA, CDR2 YSYEKL. The CDR3 nucleotides read TGCGCCAGCAGCCAAGCGGCAGGGATGGCTGGGGCCAACGTCCTGACTTTC. It translates to CASSQAAGMAGANVLTF.

The gene calls are TRBV9 and TRBJ1-3; D ambiguous. The CDR3 covers 14 residues. V gave up 0 bases and J gave up 4 bases, with 8 bases separating them. Germline V lookup: CDR1 SGDLS, CDR2 YYNGEE. The CDR3 sequence is CASSVDLGGNTIYF. For the CDR3, the DNA is TGTGCCAGCAGCGTAGACCTGGGAGGAAACACCATATATTTT.

V and J are TRBV29-1 and TRBJ2-1, with D maybe TRBD2 (5 bases). This CDR3 region has 13 residues. Per the germline V gene, CDR1 is SQVTM and CDR2 is ANQGSEA. Trimming pared 4 bases from V and 8 bases from J, leaving 15 bases between. In DNA, the CDR3 is TGCAGCGTTGCCAGGTTGAGGGTAGATGAGCAGTTCTTC. It translates to CSVARLRVDEQFF.

The chain joins TRBV18 to TRBJ2-1; D is possibly TRBD2 (5 bases). The V gene's germline CDR1 is KGHSH and CDR2 LQKENI. V was shortened by 4 bases and J by 8 bases, with 12 bases between the two germline ends. This CDR3 is built from 13 residues. The CDR3 DNA is TGTGCCAGCTCACGACCTAGCTCAGATGAGCAGTTCTTC. It is translated as CASSRPSSDEQFF.

The rearrangement links TRBV7-2 to TRBJ2-2, with D hard to call. CDR1 is SGHTA, CDR2 FQGNSA, per germline. The length of the CDR3 is 16 residues. With 7 bases removed from V and 0 bases from J, the gap between germline ends came to 15 bases. The CDR3 region has the DNA TGTGCCAGCAACCACTGGGGAAGATCGAACACCGGGGAGCTGTTTTTT. It codes for CASNHWGRSNTGELFF. Using reference TRBV7-2 and TRBJ2-2 for the parts outside the CDR3, the full variable domain is GAGVSQSPSNKVTEKGKDVELRCDPISGHTALYWYRQSLGQGLEFLIYFQGNSAPDKSGLPSDRFSAERTGGSVSTLTIQRTQQEDSAVYLCASNHWGRSNTGELFFGEGSRLTVL.

The V call is TRBV28, the J call TRBJ1-1; 7 nucleotides align to TRBD1. The CDR3 has 14 amino acids. Germline-derived CDR1 and CDR2 are MDHEN and SYDVKM. The junction had 10 bases not matched to a gene; V was cut back by 7 bases and J by 5 bases. CDR3 DNA: TGTGCCAGCAACCGACAGGGACTAGGGACTGAAGCTTTCTTT. It specifies CASNRQGLGTEAFF.

This chain links TRBV9 with TRBJ1-6; D not certain. The CDR3 totals 15 residues. The germline CDR1 and CDR2 sequences are SGDLS and YYNGEE. The V end lost 4 bases, the J end lost 10 bases, and 18 bases lay between the germline ends. The CDR3 protein is CASSSEAHTRSPLHF. For the CDR3, the DNA is TGTGCCAGCAGCTCCGAGGCTCACACCCGATCACCCCTCCACTTT.

The J gene is TRBJ2-3, the V gene TRBV6-6, with D perhaps TRBD1 (6 bases). The V gene lost 11 bases and the J gene lost 1 base, with 13 bases spanning the gap. CDR3 length: 13 residues. Germline loops: CDR1 MNHNY, CDR2 SVGAGI (reference sequence). The CDR3 spells CALRGSGTDTQYF. The DNA of the CDR3 is TGTGCCCTCAGGGGATCGGGCACAGATACGCAGTATTTT.

This clone was found once. The V and J genes are TRBV30 and TRBJ2-1; D possibly matches TRBD1 or TRBD2 (5 bases each). This CDR3 has 14 residues. CDR1 is GTSNPN, CDR2 SVGIG, per germline (reference sequence). The germline V and J ends were trimmed by 2 bases and 4 bases, with 12 bases remaining between them. CDR3 coding DNA: TGTGCCTGGAGTCCCGGGACCCAGTACAATGAGCAGTTCTTC. It encodes CAWSPGTQYNEQFF.

This chain joins TRBV11-2 and TRBJ2-1, with 9 positions matching TRBD2. V lost 1 base, J lost 6 bases, and 4 bases stayed unmatched. The CDR3 runs to 15 residues. CDR1 SGHAT and CDR2 FQNNGV come from the germline V gene. CDR3 sequence: CASSLVAGASNEQFF. The CDR3 bases are TGTGCCAGCAGCTTAGTAGCGGGAGCCTCCAATGAGCAGTTCTTC.

The chain has TRBV27 and TRBJ1-1; the D gene is possibly TRBD1 (5 bases). Germline V CDR1 and CDR2: MNHEY, SMNVEV (reference sequence). V was cut by 3 bases and J by 0 bases, with 8 bases left in between. CDR3 length: 14 residues. CDR3 in amino acids: CASSFRGVNTEAFF. CDR3 sequence (DNA): TGTGCCAGCAGTTTCCGGGGGGTGAACACTGAAGCTTTCTTT.

This chain joins TRBV10-3 and TRBJ1-1, with TRBD1 matching over 7 bases. The CDR3 has 16 amino acids. Germline CDR1 reads ENHRY; CDR2 reads SYGVKD. J lost 8 bases, V lost 3 bases, and 15 bases had no gene match. The CDR3 loop reads CAISDPGGQRLVEAFF. The CDR3 DNA sequence: TGTGCCATCAGTGACCCAGGGGGACAAAGACTTGTAGAAGCTTTCTTT.

This rearrangement joins TRBV20-1 to TRBJ2-1; no clear D gene. With 3 bases removed from V and 9 bases from J, the gap between germline ends came to 6 bases. The CDR3 covers 10 residues. CDR1 and CDR2 from the germline V gene are DFQATT and SNEGSKA (reference sequence). The CDR3 is CSASGIEQFF. The DNA for the CDR3 is TGCAGTGCTAGTGGTATTGAGCAGTTCTTC.

The rearrangement joins TRBV7-7 to TRBJ2-2, with D maybe TRBD2 (6 bases). The CDR3 is 13 residues long. Germline V gives CDR1 SSHAT, CDR2 FNYEAQ (reference sequence). Here the CDR3 DNA reads TGTGCTAGCGGTGGGGCTAACACCGGGGAGCTGTTTTTT. Protein product: CASGGANTGELFF.

The J gene is TRBJ2-7, the V gene TRBV4-1, with TRBD1 matching 7 bases. Germline V gene data show CDR1 as MGHRA and CDR2 as YSYEKL. Trimming cost V 2 bases and J 4 bases; bases outside gene matches: 11. The CDR3 runs 16 residues. The chain's CDR3 is CASSQRTGQSNYEQYF. In DNA, the CDR3 is TGCGCCAGCAGCCAACGGACGGGACAGTCAAATTACGAGCAGTACTTC.

The CDR3 reads CASSHGTVAYEQYF. The CDR3 DNA reads as TGTGCCAGCAGCCATGGGACAGTCGCCTACGAGCAGTACTTC. J is TRBJ2-7 and V is TRBV13; the match to TRBD1 covers 7 bases. V lost 5 bases, J lost 2 bases, and 6 bases stayed unmatched. The CDR3 length is 14 residues. Germline assignment: CDR1 PRHDT and CDR2 FYEKMQ (reference sequence).

The chain uses TRBV9 and TRBJ1-1; D is undetermined. V was cut by 3 bases and J by 9 bases, with 18 bases left in between. The length of the CDR3 is 14 residues. Germline values: CDR1 SGDLS, CDR2 YYNGEE. The CDR3 sequence is CASSEVLAGVKAFF. CDR3 DNA: TGTGCCAGCAGCGAAGTACTGGCCGGGGTAAAAGCTTTCTTT. The whole variable domain, remainder taken from reference TRBV9 and TRBJ1-1, is DSGVTQTPKHLITATGQRVTLRCSPRSGDLSVYWYQQSLDQGLQFLIQYYNGEERAKGNILERFSAQQFPDLHSELNLSSLELGDSALYFCASSEVLAGVKAFFGQGTRLTVV.

The J gene is TRBJ2-7, the V gene TRBV15; TRBD1 matches at 12 bases. The V gene end was trimmed by 4 bases and the J gene end by 4 bases; junction bases not matched to a gene: 5. The CDR3 contains 15 residues. The germline V gene encodes CDR1 LNHNV and CDR2 YYDKDF (reference sequence). The chain's CDR3 is CATSTWDRGRYEQYF. As DNA, the CDR3 is TGTGCCACCAGCACCTGGGACAGGGGGCGATACGAGCAGTACTTC. Filled out from reference TRBV15 and TRBJ2-7, the complete variable domain reads DAMVIQNPRYQVTQFGKPVTLSCSQTLNHNVMYWYQQKSSQAPKLLFHYYDKDFNNEADTPDNFQSRRPNTSFCFLDIRSPGLGDTAMYLCATSTWDRGRYEQYFGPGTRLTVT.

The gene calls are TRBV4-1 and TRBJ1-5; D is possibly TRBD1 (6 bases). Looked up from germline, CDR1 is MGHRA and CDR2 is YSYEKL. The CDR3 loop spans 16 amino acids. Deletions cut 4 bases from V and 2 bases from J, with 15 bases between. The CDR3 bases are TGCGCCAGCAGCCTAGGACAGTTTGGCGGCAATCAGCCCCAGCATTTT. As protein: CASSLGQFGGNQPQHF.

The chain carries TRBV27 and TRBJ2-5; a possible D gene is TRBD2 (5 bases). V dropped 3 bases and J dropped 7 bases, with 9 bases sitting between them. CDR1 MNHEY and CDR2 SMNVEV come from the germline V gene (reference sequence). The CDR3 has 12 amino acids. CDR3 DNA: TGTGCCAGCAGTTTGGGAGTTGGGACCCAGTACTTC. Its translation is CASSLGVGTQYF.

The chain has TRBV7-9 and TRBJ1-1; D is possibly TRBD1 (6 bases). The ends were cut back, 3 bases at V and 1 base at J, with 12 bases in the middle. The CDR3 extends over 15 amino acids. Per the germline V gene, CDR1 is SEHNR and CDR2 is FQNEAQ (reference sequence). CDR3 coding DNA: TGTGCCAGCAGCTTGGGGGGGGCTTCGAACACTGAAGCTTTCTTT. Translated, it gives CASSLGGASNTEAFF.